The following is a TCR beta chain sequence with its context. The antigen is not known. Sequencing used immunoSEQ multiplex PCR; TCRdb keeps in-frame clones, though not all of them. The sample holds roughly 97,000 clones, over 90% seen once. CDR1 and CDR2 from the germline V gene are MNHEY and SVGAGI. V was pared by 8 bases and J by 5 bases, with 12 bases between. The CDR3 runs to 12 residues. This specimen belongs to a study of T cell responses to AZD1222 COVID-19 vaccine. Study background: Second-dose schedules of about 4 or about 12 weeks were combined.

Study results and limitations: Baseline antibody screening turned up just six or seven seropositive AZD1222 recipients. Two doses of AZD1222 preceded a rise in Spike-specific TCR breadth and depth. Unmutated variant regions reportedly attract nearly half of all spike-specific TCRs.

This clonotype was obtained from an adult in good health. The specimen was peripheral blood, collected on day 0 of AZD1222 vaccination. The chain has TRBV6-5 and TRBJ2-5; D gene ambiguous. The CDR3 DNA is TGTGCCAGCCGAGAGGAGCACGAGACCCAGTACTTC. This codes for CASREEHETQYF.